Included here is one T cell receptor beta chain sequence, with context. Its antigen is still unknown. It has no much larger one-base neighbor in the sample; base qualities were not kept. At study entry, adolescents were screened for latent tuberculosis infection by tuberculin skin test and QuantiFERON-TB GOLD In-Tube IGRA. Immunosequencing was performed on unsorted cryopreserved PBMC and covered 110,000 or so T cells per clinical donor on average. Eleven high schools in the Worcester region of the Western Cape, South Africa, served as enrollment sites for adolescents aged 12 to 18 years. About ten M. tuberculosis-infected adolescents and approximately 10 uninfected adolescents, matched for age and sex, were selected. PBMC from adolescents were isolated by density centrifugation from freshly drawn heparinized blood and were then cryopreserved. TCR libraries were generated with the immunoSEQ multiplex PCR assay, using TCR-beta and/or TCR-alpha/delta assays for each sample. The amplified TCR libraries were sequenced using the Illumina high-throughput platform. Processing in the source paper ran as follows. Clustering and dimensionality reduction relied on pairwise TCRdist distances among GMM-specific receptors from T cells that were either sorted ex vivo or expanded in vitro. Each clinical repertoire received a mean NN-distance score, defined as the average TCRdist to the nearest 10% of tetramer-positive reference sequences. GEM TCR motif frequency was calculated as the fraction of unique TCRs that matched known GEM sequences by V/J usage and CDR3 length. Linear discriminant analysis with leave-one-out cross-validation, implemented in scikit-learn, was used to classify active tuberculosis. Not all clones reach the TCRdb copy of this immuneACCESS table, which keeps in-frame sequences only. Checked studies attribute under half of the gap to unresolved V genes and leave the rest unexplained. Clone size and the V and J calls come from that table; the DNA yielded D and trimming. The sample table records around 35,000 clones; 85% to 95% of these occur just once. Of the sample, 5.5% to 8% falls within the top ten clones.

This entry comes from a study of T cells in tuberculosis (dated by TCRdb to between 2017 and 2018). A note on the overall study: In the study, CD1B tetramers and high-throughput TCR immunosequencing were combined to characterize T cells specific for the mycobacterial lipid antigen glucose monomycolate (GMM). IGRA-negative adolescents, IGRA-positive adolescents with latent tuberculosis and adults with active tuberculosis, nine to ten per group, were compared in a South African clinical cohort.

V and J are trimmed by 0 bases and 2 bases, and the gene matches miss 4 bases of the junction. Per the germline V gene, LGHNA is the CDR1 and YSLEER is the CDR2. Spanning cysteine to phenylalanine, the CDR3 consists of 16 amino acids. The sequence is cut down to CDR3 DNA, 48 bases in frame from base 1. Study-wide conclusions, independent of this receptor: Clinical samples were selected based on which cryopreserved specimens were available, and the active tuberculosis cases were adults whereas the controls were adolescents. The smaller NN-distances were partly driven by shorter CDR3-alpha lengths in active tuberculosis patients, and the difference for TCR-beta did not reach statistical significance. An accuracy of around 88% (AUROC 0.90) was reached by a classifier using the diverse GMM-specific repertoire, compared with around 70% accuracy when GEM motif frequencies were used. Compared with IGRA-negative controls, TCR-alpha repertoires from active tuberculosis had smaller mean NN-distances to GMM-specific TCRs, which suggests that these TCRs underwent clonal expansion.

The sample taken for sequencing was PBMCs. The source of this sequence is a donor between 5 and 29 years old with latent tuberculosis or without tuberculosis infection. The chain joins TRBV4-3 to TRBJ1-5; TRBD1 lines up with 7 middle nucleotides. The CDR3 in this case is CASSQEAGGGNQPQHF. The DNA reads TGCGCCAGCAGCCAAGAGGCAGGGGGTGGCAATCAGCCCCAGCATTTT.